These 25 T cell receptor beta chains were sequenced from one sample in a study of a mutant IDH1 vaccine in newly diagnosed glioma (dated by TCRdb to 2020 to 2022). Library preparation employed the immunoSEQ multiplex PCR assay. As stored in TCRdb, this immuneACCESS dataset retains in-frame rearrangements with V and J assigned. A fraction of the clones does not appear; measured against another copy, unresolved V genes explain less than half of the discrepancy, and the remainder lacks a known reason. The sample contains about 33,000 clones, roughly 70% of them found a single time. The ten largest clones capture approximately 9.1% of the sample. Explained via the paper, the time point label denotes: week 47, end of study. Each vaccine dose was 300 ug of a 20-mer mutant IDH1 peptide in Montanide, given subcutaneously with topical imiquimod. Their antigens are not known. The material was PBMCs, obtained from a glioma patient whose treatment included an IDH1 peptide vaccine. The receptors originated from a middle-aged man with glioma.

This clone showed up just once. The rearrangement joins TRBV15 to TRBJ1-3; perhaps TRBD1 as D (5 bases). V dropped 5 bases and J dropped 11 bases, with 13 bases sitting between them. This CDR3 is built from 12 residues. CDR1 and CDR2 (germline): LNHNV, YYDKDF (reference sequence). The DNA of the CDR3 is TGTGCCACCAGCGGGGACTCATTTGCCATATATTTT. Translating it yields CATSGDSFAIYF.

This chain uses TRBV5-8 with TRBJ1-3, with unresolved D. The V and J ends lost 1 base and 0 bases respectively, with 8 bases between them. This CDR3 has 15 amino acids. The germline V gene has CDR1 SGHTS and CDR2 YDEGEE. The CDR3 here is CASSLRTGSGNTIYF. The CDR3 nucleotides read TGTGCCAGCAGCTTGAGAACGGGCTCTGGAAACACCATATATTTT. Using reference TRBV5-8 and TRBJ1-3 for the parts outside the CDR3, the full variable domain is EAGVTQSPTHLIKTRGQQATLRCSPISGHTSVYWYQQALGLGLQFLLWYDEGEERNRGNFPPRFSGRQFPNYSSELNVNALELEDSALYLCASSLRTGSGNTIYFGEGSWLTVV.

The genes are TRBV18 and TRBJ1-1, with 7 bases aligning to TRBD1. CDR1 and CDR2 (germline): KGHSH, LQKENI. The CDR3 is made up of 15 amino acids. J was trimmed by 1 base and V by 3 bases; bases with no gene match: 5. The DNA of the CDR3 is TGTGCCAGCTCACCGTTACAGGGGACGAACACTGAAGCTTTCTTT. This gives the protein CASSPLQGTNTEAFF.

This clone has a handful of counts. The chain has TRBV30 and TRBJ2-3; D is possibly TRBD2 (5 bases). Trimming took 0 bases from V and 5 from J, leaving 9 bases between them. The CDR3 contains 13 residues. CDR1 is GTSNPN, CDR2 SVGIG, per germline (reference sequence). For the CDR3, the DNA is TGTGCCTGGAGTGTACGAGAGGGAGATACGCAGTATTTT. This sequence encodes CAWSVREGDTQYF.

This clone was seen only once. The V gene is TRBV7-9, the J gene TRBJ2-2, with TRBD2 matching 8 bases. V shed 5 bases and J 1 base; nucleotides not matched to a gene: 12. CDR1 SEHNR and CDR2 FQNEAQ come from the germline V gene (reference sequence). CDR3 length: 18 amino acids. Here the CDR3 DNA reads TGTGCCAGCAGCCTCTTTCGGCTAGCGGGCATGAACACCGGGGAGCTGTTTTTT. Translating gives CASSLFRLAGMNTGELFF.

The chain employs TRBV19 and TRBJ2-5, with TRBD2 as a possible D gene (7 bases). The CDR3 runs 14 residues. Germline V gene lookup returns CDR1 LNHDA and CDR2 SQIVND (reference sequence). V lost 5 bases and J lost 7, with 17 bases in between. This CDR3 reads CASSAGGRSVTQYF. DNA for the CDR3: TGTGCCAGTAGTGCCGGGGGGCGTTCGGTGACCCAGTACTTC.

The chain recombines TRBV9 with TRBJ1-2, with 12 bases lining up with TRBD1. The trim removed 3 bases at V and 6 bases at J, leaving 9 bases unmatched. The CDR3 is 16 residues long. Per the germline V gene, CDR1 is SGDLS and CDR2 is YYNGEE. In DNA form, the CDR3 reads TGTGCCAGCAGCGCCAGTGGGACAGGGGGCTATAATGGCTACACCTTC. It yields the protein CASSASGTGGYNGYTF.

The V gene is TRBV7-2, the J gene TRBJ2-1; 7 bases are a match to TRBD1. Germline loops: CDR1 SGHTA, CDR2 FQGNSA. V lost 1 base to trimming and J lost 4 bases; unmatched junction nucleotides: 7. The CDR3 has 16 residues. CDR3 amino acids: CASSLDRDRVYNEQFF. The DNA of the CDR3 is TGTGCCAGCAGCTTAGACCGGGACAGAGTATACAATGAGCAGTTCTTC.

The gene calls are TRBV2 and TRBJ1-6; D unclear. Germline CDR1 is SNHLY and CDR2 is FYNNEI. This CDR3 is 15 amino acids long. Trimming pared 2 bases from V and 7 bases from J, leaving 12 bases between. CDR3 sequence (DNA): TGTGCCAGCAGTGAAAGTTCCGTAATGAATTCACCCCTCCACTTT. It is translated as CASSESSVMNSPLHF.

The rearrangement joins TRBV15 to TRBJ1-4, with TRBD1 identical over 7 bases. Per germline, CDR1 LNHNV and CDR2 YYDKDF (reference sequence). This CDR3 comprises 15 residues. The V segment lost 0 bases and the J segment 7 bases; nucleotides outside the gene matches: 5. CDR3 in DNA: TGTGCCACCAGCAGAGATGGGGGACAGCCTGAAAAACTGTTTTTT. Amino acid sequence: CATSRDGGQPEKLFF.

V gene TRBV10-2 combines with J gene TRBJ1-1; TRBD1 is a possible D gene (5 bases). Between the trimmed V and J ends, which lost 6 bases and 0 bases, there was a span of 11 bases. The CDR3 is 14 amino acids. Germline V gives CDR1 WSHSY, CDR2 SAAADI. Here the CDR3 reads CASRGGLMNTEAFF. CDR3 in DNA: TGCGCCAGCAGGGGGGGGTTAATGAACACTGAAGCTTTCTTT.

The V and J genes are TRBV29-1 and TRBJ1-5; no clear D gene. Trimming pared 6 bases from V and 5 bases from J, leaving 11 bases between. Germline V gene lookup returns CDR1 SQVTM and CDR2 ANQGSEA. The CDR3 is 12 residues long. The CDR3 DNA reads TGCAGCGTCCCCGCCGGCTATCAGCCCCAGCATTTT. Amino acids: CSVPAGYQPQHF.

The genes are TRBV7-2 and TRBJ1-3; 9 positions match TRBD1. The germline CDR1 and CDR2 sequences are SGHTA and FQGNSA. This CDR3 has 17 amino acids. V shed 4 bases, J shed 0 bases, and the junction held 7 bases outside the gene matches. The CDR3 loop reads CASSSTGGLGSGNTIYF. Written as DNA, the CDR3 is TGTGCCAGCAGCTCGACAGGGGGACTAGGCTCTGGAAACACCATATATTTT.

This clone ranks as medium-sized. The chain uses TRBV21-1 and TRBJ1-4; the table names TRBD1, a call not compared with the DNA. TRBV21-1 corresponds to a pseudogene. This CDR3 has 18 amino acids. The CDR3 region is CASNSLGLPGQGGEKLFF. The DNA for the CDR3 is TGTGCCAGCAACTCACTGGGGCTACCGGGACAGGGAGGTGAAAAACTGTTTTTT.

The chain recombines TRBV20-1 with TRBJ2-1; no firm D call. The CDR3 totals 11 residues. Trimming took off 0 bases at V and 6 bases at J, with 3 bases between the two ends. Germline V lookup: CDR1 DFQATT, CDR2 SNEGSKA (reference sequence). The CDR3 DNA is TGCAGTGCTAGAGAGATCAATGAGCAGTTCTTC. Encoded protein: CSAREINEQFF.

J is TRBJ2-2 and V is TRBV5-1; a possible D gene is TRBD2 (6 bases). V was clipped by 4 bases and J by 9 bases, with 16 bases between them. There are 14 residues in the CDR3. From germline, CDR1 is SGHRS and CDR2 YFSETQ. The CDR3 region has the DNA TGCGCCAGCAGCCTTAGTCGGGAGAGCTGGGAGCTGTTTTTT. Its protein is CASSLSRESWELFF.

The chain couples TRBV11-2 to TRBJ2-3, with D possibly matching TRBD2 (5 bases). The germline V and J ends were trimmed by 6 bases and 8 bases, with 12 bases remaining between them. CDR3 size: 12 residues. Looked up from germline, CDR1 is SGHAT and CDR2 is FQNNGV. In DNA form, the CDR3 reads TGTGCCAGCAGGAATCAGGAGGTTACGCAGTATTTT. It is translated as CASRNQEVTQYF. The whole variable domain, filled in from reference TRBV11-2 and TRBJ2-3, reads EAGVAQSPRYKIIEKRQSVAFWCNPISGHATLYWYQQILGQGPKLLIQFQNNGVVDDSQLPKDRFSAERLKGVDSTLKIQPAKLEDSAVYLCASRNQEVTQYFGPGTRLTVL.

CDR3 nucleotides: TGTGCCAGCAGCACCTCAGGAGTAACTTATGGCTACACCTTC. This gives the protein CASSTSGVTYGYTF. This sequence joins TRBV5-4 and TRBJ1-2; D is ambiguous. The CDR3 length is 14 residues. The germline V and J ends were trimmed by 4 bases and 5 bases, with 15 bases remaining between them. Germline CDR1 and CDR2: SGHNT and YYREEE (reference sequence).

CDR3 protein: CASRRTGGKENQPQHF. The CDR3 DNA reads TGTGCCAGCAGGAGGACAGGGGGCAAAGAAAATCAGCCCCAGCATTTT. The chain is built from TRBV6-6 and TRBJ1-5; TRBD1 aligns across 11 bases. The CDR3 has 16 residues. Looked up from germline, CDR1 is MNHNY and CDR2 is SVGAGI (reference sequence). V lost 6 bases, J lost 4 bases, and 8 bases stayed unmatched.

The gene calls are TRBV7-8 and TRBJ2-7; 7 positions agree with TRBD2. CDR1 SGHVS and CDR2 FQNEAQ come from the germline V gene. V dropped 5 bases and J dropped 5; count of bases not matched to a gene: 12. The CDR3 contains 15 residues. Here the CDR3 DNA reads TGTGCCAGCAGCCCCGACCCCACTAGCGCTAACGAGCAGTACGTC. It encodes CASSPDPTSANEQYV.

The gene calls are TRBV6-5 and TRBJ1-1; TRBD1 aligns across 9 bases. The CDR3 covers 13 residues. The junction had 4 bases not matched to a gene; V was cut back by 7 bases and J by 4 bases. CDR1 is MNHEY and CDR2 is SVGAGI in the germline V gene. The CDR3 coding sequence is TGTGCCAGCAATATACAGGGGGCCACTGAAGCTTTCTTT. This sequence encodes CASNIQGATEAFF.

The chain has TRBV4-2 and TRBJ2-7; 10 nucleotides align to TRBD2. The J segment lost 4 bases and the V segment lost 0 bases, leaving 3 bases of the junction unmatched. CDR3 size: 15 residues. CDR1 is LGHNA, CDR2 YNFKEQ, per germline. The CDR3 coding sequence is TGTGCCAGCAGCCAAGATTTAGCGGGGGGATACGAGCAGTACTTC. It is translated as CASSQDLAGGYEQYF.

This clone was observed a few times. The V and J genes are TRBV6-1 and TRBJ1-2; 9 bases are a match to TRBD1. The CDR3 is made up of 17 amino acids. Germline-derived CDR1 and CDR2 are MNHNS and SASEGT. The ends lost 0 bases at V and 5 bases at J; junction bases unmatched: 10. The CDR3 DNA is TGTGCCAGCAGTGAAGCAAGTCGGGCGGGACAGGGTTATGGCTACACCTTC. Its translation: CASSEASRAGQGYGYTF.

Concerning this clone: An end of the junction differs from the germline gene, which may be a read error. The V gene is TRBV11-2, the J gene TRBJ2-3; no definite D call. CDR3 length: 12 residues. In germline, CDR1 is SGHAT, CDR2 FQNNGV. CDR3 loop: CASSIDTDTQYF. The CDR3 DNA follows: TGTGCCAGCAGCATAGACACAGATACGCAGTATTTT.

The rearrangement joins TRBV5-1 to TRBJ2-1, with D possibly being TRBD2 (6 bases). Germline V gene data show CDR1 as SGHRS and CDR2 as YFSETQ. Trimming removed 4 bases at V and 4 bases at J, with 18 bases between. This CDR3 is 16 amino acids long. The CDR3 loop reads CASSPQVGGTYNEQFF. The CDR3 DNA sequence: TGCGCCAGCAGCCCTCAAGTGGGGGGAACTTACAATGAGCAGTTCTTC.